The clone carrying this TCR beta chain was seen repeatedly, ten times or more. Its specificity is unknown. The CDR3 has 15 residues. CDR1 is SGHNT and CDR2 is YYREEE in the germline V gene (reference sequence). V was cut by 0 bases and J by 0 bases, with 6 bases left in between. One entry per CDR3 protein results from TCRdb running MiXCR on the 5' RACE reads. The sample carries about 420,000 distinct CDR3 sequences, 20% to 25% recorded once. The data belong to a study of CD8 T cells in ankylosing spondylitis. Study-level results: Reportedly, significant enrichment of disease-linked clones occurred in matched ankylosing spondylitis synovial fluid. For ankylosing spondylitis blood, a TCR beta motif of 7 or 8 highly homologous variants appeared characteristic.

The chain is built from TRBV5-4 and TRBJ2-2, with D possibly TRBD2 on 5 matching bases. This TCR was recovered from a male donor with ankylosing spondylitis. The sequencing sample was made of blood, either unsorted or a sorted T cell fraction (not recorded which). In DNA form, the CDR3 reads TGTGCCAGCAGCTTGGGACTAACGAACACCGGGGAGCTGTTTTTT. This sequence encodes CASSLGLTNTGELFF.